This is a list of T cell receptor beta chains from one sample in a study of shared clonotypes between healthy human individuals. The assay was immunoSEQ multiplex PCR, and TCRdb's table has in-frame clones only and misses some. This sample yields about 800,000 clones, of which about 96% are seen a single time; less than 0.25% belongs to the top ten. What was sequenced was naive CD8+ T cells sorted from blood. The receptors come from a man aged 25 to 45 in good health. CDR3s include the opening cysteine and the closing phenylalanine or tryptophan. A D gene is named only where the DNA matches it firmly. Where a row states a size, it is once, few, many or the class of an expanded clone; other rows omit it.

D gene | J gene | clone size | V gene | CDR3 length | CDR3 protein | CDR3 DNA
- | TRBJ1-5 | - | TRBV4-3 | 16 | CASSQDRAGGNQPQHF | TGCGCCAGCAGCCAAGATCGGGCCGGGGGGAATCAGCCCCAGCATTTT
- | TRBJ2-7 | - | TRBV7-9 | 13 | CASSLAGVYEQYF | TGTGCCAGCAGCTTAGCAGGGGTCTACGAGCAGTACTTC
- | TRBJ2-7 | - | TRBV6-5 | 13 | CASSPTSIHEQYF | TGTGCCAGCAGTCCTACTAGCATCCACGAGCAGTACTTC
TRBD1 | TRBJ1-2 | - | TRBV2 | 13 | CARTGRGLYGYTF | TGTGCCAGGACGGGGAGGGGGCTCTATGGCTACACCTTC
- | TRBJ2-2 | - | TRBV27 | 14 | CASSYGRNTGELFF | TGTGCCAGCAGTTATGGACGGAACACCGGGGAGCTGTTTTTT
- | TRBJ1-2 | - | TRBV28 | 16 | CASSSLQYYSRDGYTF | TGTGCCAGCAGTTCACTCCAGTATTACTCCCGGGATGGCTACACCTTC
TRBD2 | TRBJ2-1 | once | TRBV7-2 | 16 | CASSLSGGGMGNEQFF | TGTGCCAGCAGCTTGAGCGGCGGGGGGATGGGGAATGAGCAGTTCTTC
- | TRBJ1-1 | - | TRBV29-1 | 15 | CSVEDHGPGNTEAFF | TGCAGCGTTGAAGATCACGGGCCAGGGAACACTGAAGCTTTCTTT
- | TRBJ2-7 | - | TRBV7-9 | 15 | CASSYRRDNNYEQYF | TGTGCCAGCAGCTACCGCCGGGACAACAACTACGAGCAGTACTTC
TRBD2 | TRBJ2-1 | once | TRBV5-4 | 16 | CASGISGTVTYNEQFF | TGTGCCAGCGGGATTAGCGGGACGGTTACCTACAATGAGCAGTTCTTC
- | TRBJ1-1 | - | TRBV5-1 | 18 | CASSFDEEVGGVGTEAFF | TGCGCCAGCAGCTTCGACGAAGAAGTAGGAGGGGTCGGCACTGAAGCTTTCTTT
- | TRBJ1-5 | - | TRBV7-8 | 15 | CASSLGLDRYQPQHF | TGTGCCAGCAGCTTAGGACTTGACCGATATCAGCCCCAGCATTTT
- | TRBJ1-1 | - | TRBV5-5 | 13 | CASTFSGATEAFF | TGTGCCAGCACCTTCTCGGGGGCCACTGAAGCTTTCTTT
- | TRBJ1-3 | - | TRBV5-1 | 16 | CASSLAPGNRGDTIYF | TGCGCCAGCAGCTTGGCCCCAGGGAACAGAGGGGACACCATATATTTT
TRBD2 | TRBJ2-1 | - | TRBV6-1 | 18 | CASSDLTGTSGRTYEQFF | TGTGCCAGCAGTGACTTAACCGGGACTAGCGGGAGAACGTATGAGCAGTTCTTC
- | TRBJ2-1 | - | TRBV5-5 | 13 | CASSPSVGDEQFF | TGTGCCAGCAGCCCTAGCGTAGGTGATGAGCAGTTCTTC
- | TRBJ2-7 | once | TRBV27 | 13 | CASSWGKSYEQYF | TGTGCCAGCAGTTGGGGGAAATCCTACGAGCAGTACTTC
- | TRBJ1-1 | once | TRBV7-9 | 11 | CASSLSTEAFF | TGTGCCAGCAGCTTAAGCACTGAAGCTTTCTTT
- | TRBJ1-5 | - | TRBV7-8 | 13 | CASSLNSNQPQHF | TGTGCCAGCAGCTTAAACAGCAATCAGCCCCAGCATTTT
- | TRBJ2-7 | - | TRBV5-4 | 12 | CASSSRVDEQYF | TGTGCCAGCAGCTCGAGGGTGGACGAGCAGTACTTC
- | TRBJ2-7 | - | TRBV25-1 | 14 | CASSELADTYEQYF | TGTGCCAGCAGTGAGCTAGCCGACACCTACGAGCAGTACTTC